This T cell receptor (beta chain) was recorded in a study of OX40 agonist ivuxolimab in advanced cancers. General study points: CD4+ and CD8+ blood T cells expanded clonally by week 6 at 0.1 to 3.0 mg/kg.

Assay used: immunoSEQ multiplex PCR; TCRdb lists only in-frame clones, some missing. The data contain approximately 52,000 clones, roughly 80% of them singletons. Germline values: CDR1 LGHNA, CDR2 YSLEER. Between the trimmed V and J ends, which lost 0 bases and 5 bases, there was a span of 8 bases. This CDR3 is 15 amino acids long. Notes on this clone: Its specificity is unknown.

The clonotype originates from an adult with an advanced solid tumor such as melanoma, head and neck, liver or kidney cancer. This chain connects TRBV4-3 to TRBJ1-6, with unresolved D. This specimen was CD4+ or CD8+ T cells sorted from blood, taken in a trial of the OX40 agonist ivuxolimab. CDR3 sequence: CASSQDTAHNSPLHF. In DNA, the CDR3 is TGCGCCAGCAGCCAAGATACGGCCCATAATTCACCCCTCCACTTT.